The 17 T cell receptor beta chains below were found in one sample sequenced in a study of blood T cell repertoires in COVID-19. TCRdb's copy holds only in-frame clones and misses some; the assay was immunoSEQ multiplex PCR. The table includes 200,000 to 250,000 clones, 83% detected once. The sequenced sample was peripheral blood. Receptors were obtained from a woman aged 25 to 39 with COVID-19, enrolled during active disease.

This clone appeared once. J is TRBJ1-1 and V is TRBV19, with 8 nucleotides matching TRBD1. V shed 8 bases and J 6 bases; nucleotides not matched to a gene: 8. Germline lookup yields CDR1 LNHDA and CDR2 SQIVND (reference sequence). This CDR3 is built from 13 residues. The CDR3 sequence: CASQVRQGSEAFF. CDR3 DNA: TGTGCCAGTCAAGTGAGACAGGGGTCTGAAGCTTTCTTT.

The chain recombines TRBV6-2 or TRBV6-3 with TRBJ1-3; D is ambiguous. The CDR3 has 15 residues. The germline V gene has CDR1 MNHEY and CDR2 SVGEGT. V lost 4 bases to trimming and J lost 1 base, with 11 bases between them. CDR3 loop: CASSSSGSSGNTIYF. The DNA for the CDR3 is TGTGCCAGCAGTTCCTCTGGCTCTTCTGGAAACACCATATATTTT.

This chain links TRBV7-2 with TRBJ2-2, with a weak D call TRBD2 (6 bases). Germline V CDR1 and CDR2: SGHTA, FQGNSA. V gave up 3 bases and J gave up 5 bases, with 16 bases separating them. This CDR3 comprises 16 residues. The CDR3 here is CASSFLGLSGTGELFF. DNA for the CDR3: TGTGCCAGCAGCTTCCTAGGGCTTAGCGGTACCGGGGAGCTGTTTTTT.

This chain links TRBV29-1 with TRBJ1-1; 7 nucleotides line up with TRBD1. The CDR3 is 14 residues long. From germline, CDR1 is SQVTM and CDR2 ANQGSEA. J gave up 5 bases and V 6 bases, and 12 bases lay outside the gene matches. This CDR3 is CSVLRGGARTEAFF. CDR3 sequence (DNA): TGCAGCGTCCTTCGAGGGGGCGCGAGGACTGAAGCTTTCTTT. The full variable domain, its missing parts supplied by reference TRBV29-1 and TRBJ1-1, is SAVISQKPSRDICQRGTSLTIQCQVDSQVTMMFWYRQQPGQSLTLIATANQGSEATYESGFVIDKFPISRPNLTFSTLTVSNMSPEDSSIYLCSVLRGGARTEAFFGQGTRLTVV.

The chain links TRBV6-5 to TRBJ2-1, with 9 bases aligning to TRBD2. Trimming at V came to 2 bases and at J to 4 bases, leaving 6 bases not matched to a gene. CDR1 is MNHEY and CDR2 is SVGAGI in the germline V gene. This CDR3 is 16 amino acids long. The CDR3 loop is CASSYDVSGSYNEQFF. The CDR3 DNA sequence: TGTGCCAGCAGTTACGATGTTAGCGGGAGTTACAATGAGCAGTTCTTC.

The chain couples TRBV6-5 to TRBJ2-1; the match to TRBD2 covers 9 bases. V shed 5 bases, J shed 6 bases, and the junction held 5 bases outside the gene matches. The germline gives CDR1 MNHEY, CDR2 SVGAGI. CDR3 size: 14 residues. The DNA for the CDR3 is TGTGCCAGCAGTATGCGGGAGGGCCCCAATGAGCAGTTCTTC. Translating gives CASSMREGPNEQFF.

The V gene is TRBV7-2, the J gene TRBJ2-7; 11 bases are shared with TRBD1. This CDR3 is built from 16 residues. Unmatched junction bases numbered 8, after V lost 4 bases and J lost 3 bases. Germline V lookup: CDR1 SGHTA, CDR2 FQGNSA. The CDR3 spells CASSWNPGQGGYEQYF. The CDR3 DNA sequence: TGTGCCAGCAGCTGGAATCCGGGACAGGGGGGCTACGAGCAGTACTTC. The full variable domain, rest sourced from reference TRBV7-2 and TRBJ2-7, is GAGVSQSPSNKVTEKGKDVELRCDPISGHTALYWYRQSLGQGLEFLIYFQGNSAPDKSGLPSDRFSAERTGGSVSTLTIQRTQQEDSAVYLCASSWNPGQGGYEQYFGPGTRLTVT.

The chain is built from TRBV7-3 and TRBJ2-1; a weak D match, TRBD1 (6 bases). V dropped 5 bases and J dropped 1 base, with 9 bases sitting between them. The CDR3 extends over 14 amino acids. Germline V lookup: CDR1 SGHTA, CDR2 FQGTGA. The CDR3 spells CASSRRGSYNEQFF. The CDR3 DNA reads TGTGCCAGCAGCCGCAGGGGATCCTACAATGAGCAGTTCTTC.

This sequence joins TRBV6-1 and TRBJ2-7; 7 bases agree with TRBD1. Germline lookup yields CDR1 MNHNS and CDR2 SASEGT. This CDR3 region has 12 residues. V shed 6 bases and J 6 bases; nucleotides not matched to a gene: 5. CDR3 region: CASSATGAEQYF. The CDR3 bases are TGTGCCAGCAGCGCTACAGGGGCCGAGCAGTACTTC.

The J gene is TRBJ2-1, the V gene TRBV24-1; D is unclear. Trimming removed 7 bases from V and 7 bases from J, with 16 bases in between. Germline V gene sequence: CDR1 KGHDR, CDR2 SFDVKD. This CDR3 spans 14 amino acids. The CDR3 here is CATRETSTTNEQFF. CDR3 sequence (DNA): TGTGCCACCAGAGAAACTTCGACAACTAATGAGCAGTTCTTC.

The chain has TRBV9 and TRBJ1-1; D uncertain. V dropped 4 bases and J dropped 1 base, with 14 bases sitting between them. CDR3 length: 15 amino acids. Germline V gene sequence: CDR1 SGDLS, CDR2 YYNGEE. The DNA for the CDR3 is TGTGCCAGCAGCCCAGTTATTGCGGGGAACACTGAAGCTTTCTTT. This translates into CASSPVIAGNTEAFF. The whole variable domain, filled in from reference TRBV9 and TRBJ1-1, reads DSGVTQTPKHLITATGQRVTLRCSPRSGDLSVYWYQQSLDQGLQFLIQYYNGEERAKGNILERFSAQQFPDLHSELNLSSLELGDSALYFCASSPVIAGNTEAFFGQGTRLTVV.

This clone was observed once. The chain is built from TRBV10-3 and TRBJ2-5, with 8 bases fitting TRBD2. Germline assignment: CDR1 ENHRY and CDR2 SYGVKD. This CDR3 comprises 17 residues. With 2 bases clipped from V and 5 bases from J, the junction kept 13 bases outside the gene matches. The CDR3 DNA is TGTGCCATCAGTGAGACGACTCCCGGGGGGGCCCGGGAGACCCAGTACTTC. It translates to CAISETTPGGARETQYF.

The rearrangement joins TRBV30 to TRBJ1-1; D possibly corresponds to TRBD1 (6 bases). Trimming shortened V by 2 bases and J by 5 bases, and 18 bases separated the two germline ends. This CDR3 has 15 residues. CDR1 GTSNPN and CDR2 SVGIG come from the germline V gene (reference sequence). The CDR3 reads CAWSPRGGAGTEAFF. The CDR3 region has the DNA TGTGCCTGGAGTCCCCGAGGGGGAGCGGGAACTGAAGCTTTCTTT.

The J gene is TRBJ1-4, the V gene TRBV9, with a weak D call TRBD1 (6 bases). There are 16 residues in the CDR3. The V and J ends lost 5 bases and 0 bases respectively, with 14 bases between them. From germline, CDR1 is SGDLS and CDR2 YYNGEE. The CDR3 is CASSSRGFATNEKLFF. CDR3 in DNA: TGTGCCAGCAGTAGTAGGGGGTTTGCAACTAATGAAAAACTGTTTTTT.

The gene calls are TRBV6-5 and TRBJ2-3, with D tentatively TRBD1 (6 bases). The CDR3 is made up of 15 amino acids. In germline, CDR1 is MNHEY, CDR2 SVGAGI. The V gene lost 2 bases and the J gene lost 4 bases, with 13 bases spanning the gap. Here the CDR3 DNA reads TGTGCCAGCAGTTACCGACAGGCCGGTCCAGATACGCAGTATTTT. Translated, it gives CASSYRQAGPDTQYF.

The chain joins TRBV6-6 to TRBJ1-1; D gene unclear. CDR3 size: 13 residues. Trimming shortened V by 7 bases and J by 3 bases, and 12 bases separated the two germline ends. Germline CDR1 MNHNY, CDR2 SVGAGI (reference sequence). The CDR3 coding sequence is TGTGCCAGCATCACAAATTCGCACACTGAAGCTTTCTTT. This encodes CASITNSHTEAFF.

The V and J genes are TRBV19 and TRBJ1-2, with 9 positions matching TRBD1. Germline assignment: CDR1 LNHDA and CDR2 SQIVND (reference sequence). J lost 6 bases, V lost 6 bases, and 8 bases had no gene match. The CDR3 length is 14 residues. The CDR3 spells CASSHPGTGNGYTF. As DNA, the CDR3 is TGTGCCAGTAGCCACCCGGGGACAGGGAATGGCTACACCTTC. Based on the CDR3 plus reference TRBV19 and TRBJ1-2, the full variable domain is DGGITQSPKYLFRKEGQNVTLSCEQNLNHDAMYWYRQDPGQGLRLIYYSQIVNDFQKGDIAEGYSVSREKKESFPLTVTSAQKNPTAFYLCASSHPGTGNGYTFGSGTRLTVV.